The 9 T cell receptor beta chains presented below share a single source sample, sequenced in a study of T cells in Graves' hyperthyroidism and ophthalmopathy. TCR beta CDR3 sequences were amplified from RNA transcripts. First-round RT-PCR with HTBI primers amplified the TCR CDR3 region. TCRdb reanalysed the multiplex PCR reads using MiXCR and keeps one entry per CDR3 protein. The repertoire has more than 300,000 distinct CDR3 sequences, more than 11% of them found once; the top ten carry about 22%. The sample was blood. Receptors originate from a woman in her 30s with Graves' hyperthyroidism.

This clonotype was seen repeatedly, ten times or more. The chain has TRBV12-3 or TRBV12-4 and TRBJ2-7; weak D call: TRBD2 (5 bases). Trimming shortened V by 4 bases and J by 2 bases, and 6 bases separated the two germline ends. The CDR3 is made up of 12 amino acids. DNA of the CDR3: TGTGCCAGCAGTTCCGGGACCTACGAGCAGTACTTC. Translated: CASSSGTYEQYF.

This clonotype was seen a few times. The V call is TRBV12-3 or TRBV12-4, the J call TRBJ1-5, with D maybe TRBD1 (6 bases). V lost 7 bases, J lost 9 bases, and 13 bases lay in between. This CDR3 spans 12 amino acids. The CDR3: CASTDRIAPQHF. The CDR3 region has the DNA TGTGCCAGCACCGACAGGATCGCGCCCCAGCATTTT.

This clonotype was recorded many times. V usage is TRBV20-1 and J usage is TRBJ2-7; TRBD2 is a possible D gene (5 bases). CDR1 and CDR2 from the germline V gene are DFQATT and SNEGSKA (reference sequence). The CDR3 is 14 residues long. V was shortened by 5 bases and J by 3 bases, with 17 bases between the two germline ends. The CDR3 spells CSAREGTRVYEQYF. CDR3 coding DNA: TGCAGTGCTCGCGAAGGCACTAGGGTCTACGAGCAGTACTTC.

This clonotype showed up many times. The chain couples TRBV28 to TRBJ1-2, with no clear D. Germline V gene lookup returns CDR1 MDHEN and CDR2 SYDVKM. The V and J ends lost 1 base and 6 bases respectively, with 12 bases between them. The length of the CDR3 is 14 residues. The CDR3: CASSLLLGLDGYTF. CDR3 coding DNA: TGTGCCAGCAGTTTATTGCTGGGTTTGGATGGCTACACCTTC.

This clonotype was found a few times. The CDR3 sequence: CASSPGVAGAYNEQFF. CDR3 sequence (DNA): TGTGCCAGCTCACCGGGGGTAGCGGGAGCCTACAATGAGCAGTTCTTC. The chain is built from TRBV18 and TRBJ2-1, with 9 bases lining up with TRBD2. J gave up 2 bases and V 3 bases, and 5 bases lay outside the gene matches. The CDR3 is 16 residues long. Germline assignment: CDR1 KGHSH and CDR2 LQKENI.

This clonotype was observed at least ten times. This rearrangement joins TRBV20-1 to TRBJ1-1; 7 bases match TRBD1. The CDR3 is 14 amino acids. Losses at the gene ends were 6 bases for V and 2 bases for J; bases not matched to a gene: 9. CDR1 is DFQATT and CDR2 is SNEGSKA in the germline V gene (reference sequence). CDR3 residues: CSAARDSINTEAFF. The CDR3 DNA reads TGCAGTGCCGCACGGGACAGCATCAACACTGAAGCTTTCTTT.

This clonotype was observed at least ten times. The rearrangement joins TRBV11-2 to TRBJ2-7, with D possibly TRBD1 on 5 matching bases. Germline lookup yields CDR1 SGHAT and CDR2 FQNNGV. The CDR3 is 15 amino acids. V was cut by 2 bases and J by 0 bases, with 11 bases left in between. The CDR3 loop is CASSLPSDSSYEQYF. Written as DNA, the CDR3 is TGTGCCAGCAGCTTACCGAGCGACAGCTCCTACGAGCAGTACTTC.

The V gene is TRBV5-1, the J gene TRBJ1-1; 10 bases are shared with TRBD1. Germline lookup yields CDR1 SGHRS and CDR2 YFSETQ. The CDR3 runs to 16 residues. The trim removed 4 bases at V and 2 bases at J, leaving 8 bases unmatched. The CDR3 reads CASSRGQGVPNTEAFF. The CDR3 bases are TGCGCCAGCAGCCGCGGACAGGGGGTACCTAACACTGAAGCTTTCTTT.

This clonotype was seen ten or more times. This rearrangement joins TRBV2 to TRBJ1-5, with D hard to call. Germline V gives CDR1 SNHLY, CDR2 FYNNEI. There are 13 residues in the CDR3. Trimming removed 3 bases from V and 6 bases from J, with 9 bases in between. The chain's CDR3 is CASSDTDPQPQHF. The CDR3 DNA is TGTGCCAGCAGTGACACAGACCCTCAGCCCCAGCATTTT.